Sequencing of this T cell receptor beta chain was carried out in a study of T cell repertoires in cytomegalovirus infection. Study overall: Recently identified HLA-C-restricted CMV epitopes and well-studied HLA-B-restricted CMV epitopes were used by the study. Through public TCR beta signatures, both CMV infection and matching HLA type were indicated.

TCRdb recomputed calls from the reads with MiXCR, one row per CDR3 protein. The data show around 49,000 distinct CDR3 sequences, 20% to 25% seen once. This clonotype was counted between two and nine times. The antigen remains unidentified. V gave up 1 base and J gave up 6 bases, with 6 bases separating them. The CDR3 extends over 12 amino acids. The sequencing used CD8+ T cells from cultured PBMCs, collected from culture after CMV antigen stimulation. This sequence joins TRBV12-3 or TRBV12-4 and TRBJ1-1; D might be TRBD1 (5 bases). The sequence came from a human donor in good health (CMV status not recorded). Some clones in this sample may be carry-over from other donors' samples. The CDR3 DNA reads TGTGCCAGCAGTTTAGTGGGGCCTGAAGCTTTCTTT. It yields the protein CASSLVGPEAFF.